These 20 T cell receptor beta chains originate from one sample sequenced in a study of blood T cell repertoires in COVID-19. Profiling relied on immunoSEQ multiplex PCR, and the TCRdb table lists in-frame clones only, not all of them. The profile shows 35,000 to 45,000 clones, nearly 90% of them singletons. Material for sequencing was peripheral blood. Receptors originate from a man between 65 and 80 years old with active COVID-19.

The chain joins TRBV6-5 to TRBJ1-5, with D uncertain. This CDR3 is built from 15 residues. Trimming stripped 3 bases from V and 0 bases from J, with 9 bases between. Germline V gives CDR1 MNHEY, CDR2 SVGAGI. The CDR3 here is CASSYGRYSNQPQHF. In DNA form, the CDR3 reads TGTGCCAGCAGTTATGGCCGTTATAGCAATCAGCCCCAGCATTTT.

The genes are TRBV6-5 and TRBJ2-1, with a possible D match to TRBD2 (5 bases). The length of the CDR3 is 14 residues. V was cut by 3 bases and J by 5 bases, with 11 bases left in between. Germline V gives CDR1 MNHEY, CDR2 SVGAGI. The CDR3 region is CASSYPGIHNEQFF. CDR3 bases: TGTGCCAGCAGTTATCCGGGGATTCACAATGAGCAGTTCTTC.

The chain is built from TRBV9 and TRBJ1-2; 9 bases fit TRBD1. V lost 3 bases, J lost 4 bases, and 4 bases stayed unmatched. Germline CDR1 is SGDLS and CDR2 is YYNGEE. The CDR3 is made up of 14 amino acids. In DNA, the CDR3 is TGTGCCAGCAGCGCTAACAGGGGGCTCTATGGCTACACCTTC. It specifies CASSANRGLYGYTF.

The chain recombines TRBV24-1 with TRBJ2-1, with D maybe TRBD1 (6 bases). Trimming left V 3 bases short and J 0 bases short, with 11 bases between. The CDR3 is made up of 16 amino acids. CDR1 is KGHDR, CDR2 SFDVKD, per germline. The CDR3 coding sequence is TGTGCCACCAGTGATCCCGACAGGTTCTCCTACAATGAGCAGTTCTTC. It translates to CATSDPDRFSYNEQFF.

The J gene is TRBJ1-1, the V gene TRBV18; possibly TRBD1 for D (5 bases). The CDR3 is 14 residues long. Per germline, CDR1 KGHSH and CDR2 LQKENI. V was clipped by 3 bases and J by 1 base, with 9 bases between them. The CDR3 DNA reads TGTGCCAGCTCACCCCAGGGTAGGAACACTGAAGCTTTCTTT. Amino acids: CASSPQGRNTEAFF.

The chain is built from TRBV2 and TRBJ2-6; 9 bases fit TRBD1. CDR1 is SNHLY and CDR2 is FYNNEI in the germline V gene. V lost 6 bases to trimming and J lost 1 base; unmatched junction nucleotides: 13. This CDR3 contains 19 residues. CDR3 in DNA: TGTGCCAGCAGCTACCACCCGGGACAGGGTCTATCTGGGGCCAACGTCCTGACTTTC. It yields the protein CASSYHPGQGLSGANVLTF.

CDR3 coding DNA: TGTGCCAGCAGTGACTCGCCTAGCGGAGTCGCGGGTGAGCAGTTCTTC. Amino acid sequence: CASSDSPSGVAGEQFF. This rearrangement joins TRBV6-4 to TRBJ2-1, with 7 bases aligning to TRBD2. Germline V gives CDR1 MRHNA, CDR2 SNTAGT. V was pared by 0 bases and J by 9 bases, with 11 bases of the junction left unmatched. The CDR3 contains 16 residues.

The chain has TRBV4-1 and TRBJ1-2; TRBD1 might be the D (6 bases). Germline CDR1 and CDR2: MGHRA and YSYEKL. V was cut by 2 bases and J by 3 bases, with 22 bases left in between. CDR3 length: 18 residues. Here the CDR3 DNA reads TGCGCCAGCAGCCAACCACTGACCGGGACACGGAGATACTATGGCTACACCTTC. Encoded protein: CASSQPLTGTRRYYGYTF.

This clone was counted between two and nine times. The rearrangement links TRBV6-4 to TRBJ2-3; D may be TRBD2 (7 bases). The CDR3 runs 15 residues. The germline V gene has CDR1 MRHNA and CDR2 SNTAGT. V was clipped by 6 bases and J by 2 bases, with 15 bases between them. The CDR3 sequence: CASSGSGTPTDTQYF. CDR3 nucleotides: TGTGCCAGCAGCGGGAGCGGGACACCCACAGATACGCAGTATTTT.

V and J are TRBV19 and TRBJ2-5; possible D gene TRBD2, 6 bases. V was pared by 6 bases and J by 5 bases, with 16 bases between. Germline V lookup: CDR1 LNHDA, CDR2 SQIVND (reference sequence). The CDR3 has 14 amino acids. In DNA form, the CDR3 reads TGTGCCAGTAGCCCGGACTACCTGGGGGAGACCCAGTACTTC. This encodes CASSPDYLGETQYF. The variable domain in full, completed from reference TRBV19 and TRBJ2-5, reads DGGITQSPKYLFRKEGQNVTLSCEQNLNHDAMYWYRQDPGQGLRLIYYSQIVNDFQKGDIAEGYSVSREKKESFPLTVTSAQKNPTAFYLCASSPDYLGETQYFGPGTRLLVL.

The chain couples TRBV7-8 to TRBJ1-2, with 9 bases that match TRBD1. V dropped 5 bases and J dropped 7; count of bases not matched to a gene: 5. This CDR3 spans 13 amino acids. The germline V gene has CDR1 SGHVS and CDR2 FQNEAQ. The CDR3 DNA sequence: TGTGCCAGCAGCCCGGGACAGGGAGGTGGCTACACCTTC. Its protein is CASSPGQGGGYTF.

V gene TRBV28 combines with J gene TRBJ1-1; D call uncertain. Per the germline V gene, CDR1 is MDHEN and CDR2 is SYDVKM. Trimming removed 4 bases from V and 10 bases from J, with 13 bases in between. The CDR3 length is 12 residues. CDR3 residues: CASSSIRSGAFF. The CDR3 nucleotides read TGTGCCAGCAGTTCCATCCGTTCGGGAGCTTTCTTT.

V usage is TRBV6-2 or TRBV6-3 and J usage is TRBJ2-7; D is unclear. The CDR3 runs 16 residues. Trimming left V 2 bases short and J 2 bases short, with 16 bases between. Germline assignment: CDR1 MNHEY and CDR2 SVGEGT. CDR3 coding DNA: TGTGCCAGCAGTTACCCCCGGAGAAGTCTCACCTACGAGCAGTACTTC. It translates to CASSYPRRSLTYEQYF.

The V and J genes are TRBV6-5 and TRBJ1-5, with D possibly matching TRBD1 (5 bases). From germline, CDR1 is MNHEY and CDR2 SVGAGI. This CDR3 region has 15 residues. V lost 6 bases to trimming and J lost 4 bases, with 16 bases between them. The CDR3 region has the DNA TGTGCCAGCAGAAAAGCAGACAGACCGAATCAGCCCCAGCATTTT. It translates to CASRKADRPNQPQHF.

The chain combines TRBV7-8 with TRBJ2-2; D perhaps matches TRBD2 (6 bases). The V end was cut by 4 bases, the J end by 0 bases, with 15 bases between. This CDR3 is built from 17 residues. From germline, CDR1 is SGHVS and CDR2 FQNEAQ. The CDR3 is CASSSYSGITNTGELFF. In nucleotides, the CDR3 is TGTGCCAGCAGCTCCTATAGCGGCATAACGAACACCGGGGAGCTGTTTTTT. Full variable domain (rest looked up from reference TRBV7-8 and TRBJ2-2): GAGVSQSPRYKVAKRGQDVALRCDPISGHVSLFWYQQALGQGPEFLTYFQNEAQLDKSGLPSDRFFAERPEGSVSTLKIQRTQQEDSAVYLCASSSYSGITNTGELFFGEGSRLTVL.

The CDR3 DNA reads as TGTGCCAGCAGTTACGGGGCGACGGGCTCCTACAATGAGCAGTTCTTC. Residues: CASSYGATGSYNEQFF. The rearrangement uses TRBV6-2 or TRBV6-3 and TRBJ2-1; perhaps TRBD1 as D (5 bases). Per germline, CDR1 MNHEY and CDR2 SVGEGT. V shed 2 bases and J shed 0 bases, with 11 bases lying between them. The CDR3 has 16 amino acids.

The gene calls are TRBV24-1 and TRBJ2-2; D call uncertain. Per germline, CDR1 KGHDR and CDR2 SFDVKD. The CDR3 is 14 amino acids. V lost 5 bases and J lost 1, with 7 bases in between. The CDR3 DNA reads as TGTGCCACCAGTGTTGCAGGGAACACCGGGGAGCTGTTTTTT. Protein sequence: CATSVAGNTGELFF.

This chain connects TRBV27 to TRBJ2-3, with D possibly matching TRBD2 (6 bases). V dropped 0 bases and J dropped 6 bases, with 13 bases sitting between them. The V gene's germline CDR1 is MNHEY and CDR2 SMNVEV (reference sequence). The CDR3 has 15 residues. Here the CDR3 DNA reads TGTGCCAGCAGTTTATCAGGGCTTAGCGGCGATACGCAGTATTTT. This translates into CASSLSGLSGDTQYF.

The chain recombines TRBV9 with TRBJ2-3, with D unclear. The germline V gene encodes CDR1 SGDLS and CDR2 YYNGEE. The CDR3 is 13 residues long. Trimming shortened V by 1 base and J by 2 bases, and 5 bases separated the two germline ends. CDR3 loop: CASSVLDTDTQYF. The CDR3 nucleotides are TGTGCCAGCAGCGTATTAGACACAGATACGCAGTATTTT.

The V gene is TRBV28, the J gene TRBJ2-1; 12 bases agree with TRBD2. Germline V gene data show CDR1 as MDHEN and CDR2 as SYDVKM. Germline trimming cut 4 bases from V and 12 bases from J; bases unmatched to any gene: 10. This CDR3 is built from 15 residues. The CDR3 loop reads CASSSLLAGGPTQFF. Written as DNA, the CDR3 is TGTGCCAGCAGTTCCTTACTAGCGGGAGGACCCACGCAGTTCTTC.